The next 25 T cell receptor beta chains were all read from a single sample in a study of T cells in Graves' hyperthyroidism and ophthalmopathy. Amplification of TCR beta CDR3 regions was performed using RNA transcripts as template. HTBI primers were employed in a first-round RT-PCR of the TCR CDR3. A single record per CDR3 protein comes from TCRdb applying MiXCR to the multiplex PCR reads. The profile shows roughly 100,000 distinct CDR3 sequences, around 50% of them singletons. The sequencing input was blood. The receptors come from a man aged 40-49 years with Graves' hyperthyroidism.

This clonotype was seen a single time. The CDR3 ends on some other residue instead of the conserved phenylalanine or tryptophan, so this is likely a read error. This chain connects TRBV6-5 to TRBJ1-6; 7 bases line up with TRBD1. CDR3 length: 13 residues. Per germline, CDR1 MNHEY and CDR2 SVGAGI. The CDR3 nucleotides read TGTGTCAGCAGGACCTCACAGGGGAGGCCCCTCCACCTT. Protein product: CVSRTSQGRPLHL.

The chain couples TRBV2 to TRBJ1-2, with D possibly TRBD1 on 5 matching bases. Trimming took off 4 bases at V and 0 bases at J, with 12 bases between the two ends. This CDR3 spans 15 amino acids. Germline CDR1 and CDR2: SNHLY and FYNNEI. CDR3 in amino acids: CASSALRGTNYGYTF. In nucleotides, the CDR3 is TGTGCCAGCAGTGCTTTACGGGGGACTAACTATGGCTACACCTTC. The variable domain in full, completed from reference TRBV2 and TRBJ1-2, reads EPEVTQTPSHQVTQMGQEVILRCVPISNHLYFYWYRQILGQKVEFLVSFYNNEISEKSEIFDDQFSVERPDGSNFTLKIRSTKLEDSAMYFCASSALRGTNYGYTFGSGTRLTVV.

The chain carries TRBV7-9 and TRBJ1-2; TRBD1 might be the D (5 bases). Germline V gene sequence: CDR1 SEHNR, CDR2 FQNEAQ (reference sequence). This CDR3 comprises 12 residues. Trimming took 3 bases from V and 12 from J, leaving 14 bases between them. Written as DNA, the CDR3 is TGTGCCAGCAGCTTGCAGGGCTCTGGAAACACCTTC. It codes for CASSLQGSGNTF.

J is TRBJ2-7 and V is TRBV29-1; TRBD1 matches at 9 bases. The CDR3 length is 14 residues. Germline values: CDR1 SQVTM, CDR2 ANQGSEA. CDR3 DNA: TGCGGCGCCCGGTTCGGGACAGGGTCCTACGAGCAGTACTTC. Translated: CGARFGTGSYEQYF.

This clonotype was counted at least ten times. This chain links TRBV7-9 with TRBJ2-3; 8 bases fit TRBD2. V lost 4 bases, J lost 7 bases, and 13 bases stayed unmatched. The CDR3 contains 16 residues. In germline, CDR1 is SEHNR, CDR2 FQNEAQ (reference sequence). The chain's CDR3 is CASSSPGGVLTNTQYF. In nucleotides, the CDR3 is TGTGCCAGCAGCTCCCCCGGGGGGGTCCTTACGAATACGCAGTATTTT.

CDR3 loop: CASSLTSGATYEQYF. The CDR3 bases are TGTGCCAGCAGCTTGACTAGCGGGGCTACCTACGAGCAGTACTTC. The chain uses TRBV7-3 and TRBJ2-7; 11 nucleotides agree with TRBD2. Germline assignment: CDR1 SGHTA and CDR2 FQGTGA. Trimming took 3 bases from V and 2 from J; bases not matched to a gene: 3. This CDR3 has 15 amino acids.

This clonotype was seen once. The chain combines TRBV24-1 with TRBJ2-3, with D perhaps TRBD2 (5 bases). The CDR3 is made up of 14 amino acids. Germline CDR1 reads KGHDR; CDR2 reads SFDVKD. Trimming took 5 bases from V and 0 from J, leaving 8 bases between them. The CDR3 is CATSARTSTDTQYF. The CDR3 DNA sequence: TGTGCCACCAGTGCTAGGACTAGCACAGATACGCAGTATTTT.

This clonotype was seen a few times. The chain is built from TRBV6-6 and TRBJ1-5, with 8 bases that match TRBD1. J was trimmed by 0 bases and V by 4 bases; bases with no gene match: 11. The CDR3 totals 18 residues. Germline values: CDR1 MNHNY, CDR2 SVGAGI (reference sequence). CDR3 loop: CASSWAGTGAYSNQPQHF. The CDR3 nucleotides read TGTGCCAGCAGTTGGGCCGGGACAGGAGCATATAGCAATCAGCCCCAGCATTTT.

This clonotype appeared once. The chain links TRBV2 to TRBJ2-1; 8 bases agree with TRBD1. CDR3 length: 10 residues. Germline V lookup: CDR1 SNHLY, CDR2 FYNNEI. Germline trimming cut 11 bases from V and 15 bases from J; bases unmatched to any gene: 9. The CDR3 region has the DNA TGTGCCGCCGGGACAGGAATCTTGTTCTTC. It codes for CAAGTGILFF.

This clonotype was picked up many times. The chain links TRBV4-1 to TRBJ2-5, with a tentative D call TRBD1 (5 bases). Germline V CDR1 and CDR2: MGHRA, YSYEKL. Deletions cut 1 base from V and 6 bases from J, with 27 bases between. The CDR3 is 19 residues long. The CDR3 nucleotides are TGCGCCAGCAGCCAAGCCTTCCTTTTCGACGGGCAGGGTAGAAAGACCCAGTACTTC. Protein: CASSQAFLFDGQGRKTQYF.

Points on this clonotype: Because the CDR3 is missing its conserved closing phenylalanine or tryptophan, this is likely a read error. It is unclear where the CDR3 begins or ends on the DNA, so no DNA is shown, and the CDR3 is as TCRdb lists it. The chain is built from TRBV24-1 and TRBJ1-6; the listed D gene, TRBD1, was not tested against the DNA. Including both end residues, the CDR3 is 8 amino acids long. CDR1 is KGHDR and CDR2 is SFDVKD in the germline V gene. The CDR3 reads CATSDPPD.

The rearrangement joins TRBV7-3 to TRBJ2-2; maybe TRBD1 (5 bases). The CDR3 loop spans 13 amino acids. CDR1 is SGHTA, CDR2 FQGTGA, per germline. The germline V and J ends were trimmed by 7 bases and 5 bases, with 11 bases remaining between them. The chain's CDR3 is CASISRGTGELFF. The CDR3 nucleotides read TGTGCCAGCATTAGTAGGGGTACCGGGGAGCTGTTTTTT.

This clonotype has ten or more counts. The chain recombines TRBV11-3 with TRBJ2-2, with TRBD1 as a possible D gene (6 bases). Germline-derived CDR1 and CDR2 are SGHNT and YENEEA. This CDR3 region has 13 residues. Trimming pared 4 bases from V and 8 bases from J, leaving 11 bases between. CDR3 in amino acids: CASSSQGWGELFF. The DNA for the CDR3 is TGTGCCAGCAGCTCACAGGGTTGGGGGGAGCTGTTTTTT.

The V and J genes are TRBV7-8 and TRBJ2-7; D gene ambiguous. CDR1 is SGHVS and CDR2 is FQNEAQ in the germline V gene. CDR3 size: 16 residues. Trimming took off 3 bases at V and 5 bases at J, with 20 bases between the two ends. In DNA form, the CDR3 reads TGTGCCAGCAGCTTGGCAAGCTCTGGGCCGACCCACGAGCAGTACTTC. Translation: CASSLASSGPTHEQYF. Based on the CDR3 plus reference TRBV7-8 and TRBJ2-7, the full variable domain is GAGVSQSPRYKVAKRGQDVALRCDPISGHVSLFWYQQALGQGPEFLTYFQNEAQLDKSGLPSDRFFAERPEGSVSTLKIQRTQQEDSAVYLCASSLASSGPTHEQYFGPGTRLTVT.

This clonotype was picked up many times. The chain uses TRBV7-8 and TRBJ1-1; D is unclear. This CDR3 has 13 residues. The germline gives CDR1 SGHVS, CDR2 FQNEAQ. Trimming took off 5 bases at V and 10 bases at J, with 17 bases between the two ends. CDR3 sequence reads: CASSPTFAVGAFF. CDR3 sequence (DNA): TGTGCCAGCAGCCCAACATTTGCAGTGGGAGCTTTCTTT.

This clonotype has at least ten counts. The chain carries TRBV9 and TRBJ2-1; 7 bases are shared with TRBD1. The CDR3 consists of 15 residues. V shed 4 bases and J 0 bases; nucleotides not matched to a gene: 4. Germline V lookup: CDR1 SGDLS, CDR2 YYNGEE. CDR3 in amino acids: CASSKRQGSYNEQFF. The CDR3 DNA reads TGTGCCAGCAGCAAGAGACAGGGCTCCTACAATGAGCAGTTCTTC.

This clonotype was counted between two and nine times. V usage is TRBV3-1 and J usage is TRBJ2-6; D ambiguous. CDR1 is LGHDT and CDR2 is YNNKEL in the germline V gene (reference sequence). The CDR3 has 20 amino acids. Trimming left V 4 bases short and J 1 base short, with 23 bases between. The CDR3 coding sequence is TGTGCCAGCAGCCCCGGGTTGGGCAGGTCAATACTTTCTGGGGCCAACGTCCTGACTTTC. This sequence encodes CASSPGLGRSILSGANVLTF. Based on the CDR3 plus reference TRBV3-1 and TRBJ2-6, the full variable domain is DTAVSQTPKYLVTQMGNDKSIKCEQNLGHDTMYWYKQDSKKFLKIMFSYNNKELIINETVPNRFSPKSPDKAHLNLHINSLELGDSAVYFCASSPGLGRSILSGANVLTFGAGSRLTVL.

This clonotype was seen ten or more times. V and J are TRBV29-1 and TRBJ2-1; a weak D match, TRBD2 (6 bases). The CDR3 runs to 12 residues. The germline V gene has CDR1 SQVTM and CDR2 ANQGSEA. The germline V and J ends were trimmed by 4 bases and 7 bases, with 11 bases remaining between them. The DNA for the CDR3 is TGCAGCGTTGGCGGGACTCAGAATGAGCAGTTCTTC. Translated: CSVGGTQNEQFF.

This sequence joins TRBV20-1 and TRBJ2-3; TRBD2 might be the D (7 bases). Per germline, CDR1 DFQATT and CDR2 SNEGSKA (reference sequence). There are 14 residues in the CDR3. The V end lost 3 bases, the J end lost 11 bases, and 21 bases lay between the germline ends. The CDR3 coding sequence is TGCAGTGCTAGTTTGGGGGGGGCTGAGGATGAGCAGTATTTT. Translating it yields CSASLGGAEDEQYF.

This clonotype appeared a single time. The junction departs from germline at one end; a sequencing error may be responsible. The chain uses TRBV20-1 and TRBJ2-7; D tentatively reads TRBD1 or TRBD2 (6 bases each). In germline, CDR1 is DFQATT, CDR2 SNEGSKA (reference sequence). The CDR3 loop spans 18 amino acids. CDR3 residues: CSAREMAGGANSAYKQYF. CDR3 sequence (DNA): TGCAGTGCTAGAGAGATGGCCGGGGGCGCCAATAGCGCCTACAAGCAGTACTTC.

Worth noting for this clonotype: A read error is possible here, since a much larger clone lies one base away. The rearrangement uses TRBV9 and TRBJ1-1; maybe TRBD1 (5 bases). Germline values: CDR1 SGDLS, CDR2 YYNGEE. The CDR3 has 15 amino acids. The DNA of the CDR3 is TGTGCTAGTGGCCCTCCACGGGGCATGAACGCTGAAGCTTTCTTT. It translates to CASGPPRGMNAEAFF.

The chain has TRBV15 and TRBJ2-1, with no clear D. V lost 3 bases, J lost 7 bases, and 16 bases lay in between. CDR1 is LNHNV, CDR2 YYDKDF, per germline (reference sequence). This CDR3 spans 15 amino acids. The CDR3 region has the DNA TGTGCCACCAGCAGTTTTACGAGTGGGGTTAATGAGCAGTTCTTC. Translating gives CATSSFTSGVNEQFF.

At least ten counts were recorded for this clonotype. The chain is built from TRBV19 and TRBJ2-7, with TRBD1 identical over 8 bases. The CDR3 is 15 amino acids. Germline V gene data show CDR1 as LNHDA and CDR2 as SQIVND (reference sequence). The V gene end was trimmed by 1 base and the J gene end by 2 bases; junction bases not matched to a gene: 4. CDR3 amino acids: CASSIAADRAYEQYF. CDR3 DNA: TGTGCCAGTAGTATAGCCGCGGACAGGGCCTACGAGCAGTACTTC.

The rearrangement joins TRBV9 to TRBJ1-2; perhaps TRBD1 as D (5 bases). Germline V gene sequence: CDR1 SGDLS, CDR2 YYNGEE. The CDR3 runs 13 residues. Trimming pared 7 bases from V and 4 bases from J, leaving 14 bases between. CDR3 amino acids: CASLLAGGYGYTF. CDR3 nucleotide sequence: TGTGCCAGCTTACTAGCGGGGGGCTATGGCTACACCTTC.

This chain uses TRBV19 with TRBJ1-2; a weak D match, TRBD1 (6 bases). V dropped 3 bases and J dropped 4 bases, with 15 bases sitting between them. The germline gives CDR1 LNHDA, CDR2 SQIVND (reference sequence). There are 15 residues in the CDR3. The CDR3 DNA follows: TGTGCCAGTAGTATTCTCTCAGGGGTTAGCTATGGCTACACCTTC. Its protein product is CASSILSGVSYGYTF.